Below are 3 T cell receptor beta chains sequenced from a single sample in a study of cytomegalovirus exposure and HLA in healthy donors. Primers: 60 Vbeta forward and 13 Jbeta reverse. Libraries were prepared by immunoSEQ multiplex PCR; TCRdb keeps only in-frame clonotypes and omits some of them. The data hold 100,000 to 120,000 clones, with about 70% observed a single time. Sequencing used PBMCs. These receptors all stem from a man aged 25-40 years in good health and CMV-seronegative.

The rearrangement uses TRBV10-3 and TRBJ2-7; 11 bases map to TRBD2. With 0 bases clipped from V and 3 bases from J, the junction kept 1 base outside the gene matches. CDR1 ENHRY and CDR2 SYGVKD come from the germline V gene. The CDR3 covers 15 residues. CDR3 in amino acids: CAISESGLADYEQYF. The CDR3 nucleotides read TGTGCCATCAGTGAGTCGGGACTAGCGGACTACGAGCAGTACTTC.

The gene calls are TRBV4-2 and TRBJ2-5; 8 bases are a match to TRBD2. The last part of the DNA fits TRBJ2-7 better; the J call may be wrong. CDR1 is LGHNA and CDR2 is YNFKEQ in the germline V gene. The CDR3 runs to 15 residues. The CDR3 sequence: CASSSAGGVGYEQYF. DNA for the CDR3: TGTGCCAGCAGTTCGGCGGGAGGAGTGGGTTACGAGCAGTACTTC.

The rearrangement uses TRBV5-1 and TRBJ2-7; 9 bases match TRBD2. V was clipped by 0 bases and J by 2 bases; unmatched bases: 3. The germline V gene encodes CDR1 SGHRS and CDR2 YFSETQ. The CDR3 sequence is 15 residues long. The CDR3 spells CASSLAAGGPYEQYF. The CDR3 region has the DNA TGCGCCAGCAGCTTGGCTGCGGGGGGGCCCTACGAGCAGTACTTC.